This T cell receptor (beta chain) derives from a study of T cell responses to AZD1222 COVID-19 vaccine. As for the study in general: Second doses at about 4 or about 12 weeks were pooled. Broader study findings: Rises in breadth and depth of Spike-specific TCRs came after two AZD1222 doses. Samples come after the peak T cell response, not at day 14.

Regarding this clone: Its specificity is unknown.

Sequencing was performed with immunoSEQ multiplex PCR; in TCRdb, only in-frame clones are kept and a portion is missing. The table records approximately 130,000 clones, approximately 93% of them present only once. The CDR3 contains 13 residues. V shed 2 bases and J shed 2 bases, with 6 bases lying between them. The receptor was derived from an adult in good health. The chain joins TRBV12-3 or TRBV12-4 to TRBJ1-2; D unclear. Sequences were derived from peripheral blood, sampled on day 0 of AZD1222 vaccination. The DNA for the CDR3 is TGTGCCAGCAGTTTAACACTGAACTATGGCTACACCTTC. Translated, it gives CASSLTLNYGYTF.